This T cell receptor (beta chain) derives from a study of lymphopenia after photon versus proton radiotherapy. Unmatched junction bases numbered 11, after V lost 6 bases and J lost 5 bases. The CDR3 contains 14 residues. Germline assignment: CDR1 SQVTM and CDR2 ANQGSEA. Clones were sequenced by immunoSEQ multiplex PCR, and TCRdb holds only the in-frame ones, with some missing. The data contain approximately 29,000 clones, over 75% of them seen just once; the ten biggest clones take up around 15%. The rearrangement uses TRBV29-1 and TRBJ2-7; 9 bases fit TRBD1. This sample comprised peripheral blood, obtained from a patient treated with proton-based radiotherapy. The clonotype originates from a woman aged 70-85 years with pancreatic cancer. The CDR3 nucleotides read TGCAGCGTGACACAGGGGGCGCGTAGGGACGAGCAGTACTTC. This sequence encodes CSVTQGARRDEQYF.